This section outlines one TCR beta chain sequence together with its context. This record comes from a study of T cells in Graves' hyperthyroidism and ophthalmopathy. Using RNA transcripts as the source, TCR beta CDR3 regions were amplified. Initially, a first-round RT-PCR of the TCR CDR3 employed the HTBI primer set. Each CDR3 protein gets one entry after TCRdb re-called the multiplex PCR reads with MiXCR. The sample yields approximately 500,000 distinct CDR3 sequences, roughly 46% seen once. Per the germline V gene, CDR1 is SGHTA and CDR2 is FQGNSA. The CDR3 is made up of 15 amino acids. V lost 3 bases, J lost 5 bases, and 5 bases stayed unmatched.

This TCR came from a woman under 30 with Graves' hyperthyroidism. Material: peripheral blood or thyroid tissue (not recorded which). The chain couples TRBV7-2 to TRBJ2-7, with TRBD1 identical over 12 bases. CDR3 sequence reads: CASSFRDRGLDEQYF. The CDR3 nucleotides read TGTGCCAGCAGCTTCCGGGACAGGGGGCTCGACGAGCAGTACTTC. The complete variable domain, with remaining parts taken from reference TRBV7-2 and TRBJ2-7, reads GAGVSQSPSNKVTEKGKDVELRCDPISGHTALYWYRQSLGQGLEFLIYFQGNSAPDKSGLPSDRFSAERTGGSVSTLTIQRTQQEDSAVYLCASSFRDRGLDEQYFGPGTRLTVT.